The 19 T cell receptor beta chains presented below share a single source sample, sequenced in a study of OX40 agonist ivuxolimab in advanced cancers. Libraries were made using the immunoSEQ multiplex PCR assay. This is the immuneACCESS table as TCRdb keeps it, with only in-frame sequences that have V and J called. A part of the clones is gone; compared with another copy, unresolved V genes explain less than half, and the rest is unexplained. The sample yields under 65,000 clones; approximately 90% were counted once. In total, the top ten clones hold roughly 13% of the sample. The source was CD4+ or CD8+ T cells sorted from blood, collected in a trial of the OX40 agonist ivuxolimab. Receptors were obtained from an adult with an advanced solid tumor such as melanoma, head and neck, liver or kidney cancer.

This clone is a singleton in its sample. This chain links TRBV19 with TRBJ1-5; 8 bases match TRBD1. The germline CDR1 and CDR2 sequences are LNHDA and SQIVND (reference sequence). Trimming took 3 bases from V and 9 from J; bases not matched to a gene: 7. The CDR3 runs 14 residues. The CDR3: CASSIGTGSRPQHF. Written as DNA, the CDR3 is TGTGCCAGTAGTATCGGGACAGGCTCTAGGCCCCAGCATTTT.

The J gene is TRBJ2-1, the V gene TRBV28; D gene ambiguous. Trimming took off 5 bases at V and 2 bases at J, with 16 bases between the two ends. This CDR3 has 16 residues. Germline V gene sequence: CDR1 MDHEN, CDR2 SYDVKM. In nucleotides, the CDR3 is TGTGCCAGCAGTCCGGAACCCGCCATGACCTACAATGAGCAGTTCTTC. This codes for CASSPEPAMTYNEQFF.

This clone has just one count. CDR3 in DNA: TGTGCCAGCAGCCCTCCCGCCTGGGCCCGGGGTACCAACAATGAGCAGTTCTTC. It is translated as CASSPPAWARGTNNEQFF. This chain links TRBV7-9 with TRBJ2-1; weak D call: TRBD2 (5 bases). Germline V gene data show CDR1 as SEHNR and CDR2 as FQNEAQ (reference sequence). This CDR3 region has 18 residues. Trimming shortened V by 5 bases and J by 5 bases, and 25 bases separated the two germline ends.

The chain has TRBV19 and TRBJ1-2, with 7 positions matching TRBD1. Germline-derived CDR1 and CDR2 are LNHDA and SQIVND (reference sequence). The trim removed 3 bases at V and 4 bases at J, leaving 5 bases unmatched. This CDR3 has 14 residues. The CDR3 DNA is TGTGCCAGTAGTATTGAGTCAGGGGGCTATGGCTACACCTTC. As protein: CASSIESGGYGYTF.

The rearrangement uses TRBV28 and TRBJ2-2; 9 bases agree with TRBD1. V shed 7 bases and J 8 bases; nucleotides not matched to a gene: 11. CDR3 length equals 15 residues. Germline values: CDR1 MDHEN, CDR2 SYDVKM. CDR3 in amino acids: CASTPGQGSPGELFF. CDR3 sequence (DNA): TGTGCCAGCACCCCGGGACAGGGCAGCCCGGGGGAGCTGTTTTTT.

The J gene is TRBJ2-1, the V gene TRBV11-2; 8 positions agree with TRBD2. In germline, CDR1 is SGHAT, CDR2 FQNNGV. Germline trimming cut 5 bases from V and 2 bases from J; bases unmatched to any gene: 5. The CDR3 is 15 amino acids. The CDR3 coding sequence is TGTGCCAGCAGCCCAGCGGGGGTTACCTACAATGAGCAGTTCTTC. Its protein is CASSPAGVTYNEQFF.

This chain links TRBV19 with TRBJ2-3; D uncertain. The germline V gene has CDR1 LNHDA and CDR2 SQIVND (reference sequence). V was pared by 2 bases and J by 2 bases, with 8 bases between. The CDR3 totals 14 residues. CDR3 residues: CASSIIGPTDTQYF. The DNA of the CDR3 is TGTGCCAGTAGTATAATAGGGCCCACAGATACGCAGTATTTT.

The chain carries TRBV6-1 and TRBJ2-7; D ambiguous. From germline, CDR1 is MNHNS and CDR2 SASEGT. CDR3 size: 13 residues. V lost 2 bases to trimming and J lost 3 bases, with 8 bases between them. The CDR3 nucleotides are TGTGCCAGCAGTGAAAGACTTGTCTACGAGCAGTACTTC. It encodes CASSERLVYEQYF.

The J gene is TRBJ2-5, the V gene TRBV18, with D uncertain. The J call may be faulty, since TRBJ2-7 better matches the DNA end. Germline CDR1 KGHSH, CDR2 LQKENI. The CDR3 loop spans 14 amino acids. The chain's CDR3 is CASSPPVVPYEQYF. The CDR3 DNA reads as TGTGCCAGCTCACCACCGGTGGTACCCTACGAGCAGTACTTC.

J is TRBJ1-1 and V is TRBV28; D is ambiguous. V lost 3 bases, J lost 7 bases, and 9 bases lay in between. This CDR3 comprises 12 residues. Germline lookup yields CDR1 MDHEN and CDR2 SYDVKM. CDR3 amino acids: CASSFVQHEAFF. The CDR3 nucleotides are TGTGCCAGCAGTTTCGTACAGCATGAAGCTTTCTTT.

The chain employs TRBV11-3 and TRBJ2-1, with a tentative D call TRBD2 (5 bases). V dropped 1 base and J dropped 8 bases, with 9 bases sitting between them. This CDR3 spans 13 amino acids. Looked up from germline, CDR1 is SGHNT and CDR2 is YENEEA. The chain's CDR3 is CASSLARRDEQFF. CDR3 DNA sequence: TGTGCCAGCAGCTTAGCCCGGCGGGATGAGCAGTTCTTC. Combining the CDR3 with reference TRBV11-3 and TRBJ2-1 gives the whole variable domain EAGVVQSPRYKIIEKKQPVAFWCNPISGHNTLYWYLQNLGQGPELLIRYENEEAVDDSQLPKDRFSAERLKGVDSTLKIQPAELGDSAVYLCASSLARRDEQFFGPGTRLTVL.

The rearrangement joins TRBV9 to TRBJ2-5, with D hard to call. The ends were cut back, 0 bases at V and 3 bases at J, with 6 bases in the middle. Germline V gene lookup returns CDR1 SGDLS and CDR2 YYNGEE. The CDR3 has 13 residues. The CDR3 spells CASSVGAEETQYF. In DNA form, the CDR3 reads TGTGCCAGCAGCGTAGGGGCCGAAGAGACCCAGTACTTC.

The CDR3 reads CASSSQGGQDYGYTF. The CDR3 DNA follows: TGTGCCAGCAGCTCCCAGGGGGGACAGGATTACGGCTACACCTTC. The rearrangement joins TRBV7-2 to TRBJ1-2; TRBD1 agrees at 8 bases. Germline CDR1 SGHTA, CDR2 FQGNSA. This CDR3 comprises 15 residues. V shed 4 bases and J 8 bases; nucleotides not matched to a gene: 12.

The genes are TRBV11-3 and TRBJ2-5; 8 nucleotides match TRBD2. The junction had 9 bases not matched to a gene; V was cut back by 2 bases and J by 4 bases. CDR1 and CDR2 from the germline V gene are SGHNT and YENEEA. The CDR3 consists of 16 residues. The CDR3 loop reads CASSLRGTRFLETQYF. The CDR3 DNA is TGTGCCAGCAGCTTACGCGGGACTAGATTTCTAGAGACCCAGTACTTC.

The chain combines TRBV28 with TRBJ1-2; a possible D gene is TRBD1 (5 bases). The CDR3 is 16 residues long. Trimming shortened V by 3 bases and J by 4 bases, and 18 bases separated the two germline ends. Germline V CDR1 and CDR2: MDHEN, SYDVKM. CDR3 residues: CASSFRRGGGSYGYTF. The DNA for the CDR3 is TGTGCCAGCAGTTTCCGCCGGGGGGGAGGGAGCTATGGCTACACCTTC.

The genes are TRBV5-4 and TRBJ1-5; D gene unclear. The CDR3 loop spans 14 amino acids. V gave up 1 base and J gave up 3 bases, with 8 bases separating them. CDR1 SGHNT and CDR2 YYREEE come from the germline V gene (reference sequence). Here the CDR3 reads CASSLHQPNQPQHF. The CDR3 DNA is TGTGCCAGCAGCTTGCACCAGCCCAATCAGCCCCAGCATTTT.

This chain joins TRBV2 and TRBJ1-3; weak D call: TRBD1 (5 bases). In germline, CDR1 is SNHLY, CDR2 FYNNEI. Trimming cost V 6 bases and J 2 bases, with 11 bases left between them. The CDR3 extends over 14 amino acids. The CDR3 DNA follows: TGTGCCAGCAGCTTCCAGGGTCCTGGAAACACCATATATTTT. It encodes CASSFQGPGNTIYF.

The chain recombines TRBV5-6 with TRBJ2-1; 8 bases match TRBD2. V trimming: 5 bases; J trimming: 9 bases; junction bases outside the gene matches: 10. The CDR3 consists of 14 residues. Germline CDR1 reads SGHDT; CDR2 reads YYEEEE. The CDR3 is CASRFSGGAIEQFF. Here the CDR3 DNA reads TGTGCCAGCAGGTTTTCGGGAGGGGCTATTGAGCAGTTCTTC.

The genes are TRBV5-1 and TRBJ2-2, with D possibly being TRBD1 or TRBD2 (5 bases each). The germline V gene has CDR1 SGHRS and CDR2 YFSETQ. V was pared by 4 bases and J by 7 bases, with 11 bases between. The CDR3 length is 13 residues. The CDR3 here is CASSQLGGGELFF. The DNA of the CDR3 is TGCGCCAGCAGCCAGCTTGGGGGCGGGGAGCTGTTTTTT.